This T cell receptor (beta chain) originates from a study of cytomegalovirus exposure and HLA in healthy donors (dated by TCRdb to about 2017). As for the study more broadly: An earlier analysis of approximately 640 of the donors reported more than 250 Gb of sequence data and some 100 million unique TCR beta sequences from roughly 180 million T cells. Every repertoire in the discovery cohort had been generated on one and the same sequencing platform. About five DR-DQ haplotypes were treated as single units for association and clustering because of strong linkage in the cohort. The T cell repertoires of around 670 subjects were profiled by immunosequencing and related to cytomegalovirus serostatus. The study was designed to test whether signatures of past pathogen exposure could be identified by cataloging public T cell receptors. An early release covering 550 to 650 HLA-typed donors comprised approximately 300 gigabases of sequencing data and roughly 85 million unique TCR sequences. In the later analysis, no new phenotypic data were used to find candidate immune exposures; instead, reliance was placed on TCR beta sequences and their occurrence across donors. The number of typed donors differed by locus: roughly 629-640 for A, B, C, DRB1 and DQB1; approximately 540 for DQA1; approximately 600 for DPA1; and some 470 for DPB1. Across approximately 400 genotyped donors of the cohort, an average of approximately 240,000 unique TCR beta nucleotide sequences per donor were sequenced, and 15% to 20% of those sequences were non-productive. High-throughput TCR immunosequencing, statistical association of individual TCRs with disease status, and machine learning were combined to predict cytomegalovirus infection status. In addition to the first cohort of 666 subjects, a separate validation cohort of 120 different subjects was used. A later genetic analysis used genome-wide SNP genotypes for 398 of the 666 donors, treating that subset as a discovery cohort. In a later analysis, previously published TCR beta repertoires from 670 or so donors were re-analyzed and high-resolution HLA genotyping was added so that TCR occurrence patterns could be studied. An earlier analysis of fewer than 750 of the donors used high-throughput TCR beta sequencing to judge whether each TCR beta V gene segment behaved as functional or pseudogenic. Of the roughly 400 genotyped donors, over 65% fell in the genetic ancestry cluster associated with self-reported Caucasian donors. HLA typing included class I and class II loci at four-digit resolution. Alongside the repertoire data, information on donor age, sex, ethnicity and CMV serostatus was compiled.

As concerns this clone: Its target antigen remains unknown. The record has no base qualities; no much larger clone is one base away.

The cohort consisted of 666 healthy bone marrow donors. At the time of sampling, all cohort members were nominally healthy, though unrecorded immune exposures were likely present. The donor tested CMV seronegative, placing the donor among the 350 to 400 seronegative members of the cohort. Every donor gave a peripheral blood sample, and the peripheral blood mononuclear cells from that sample were used for TCR beta sequencing. Genomic DNA was extracted from the blood cell samples with the Qiagen DNeasy Blood Extraction Kit. CDR1 and CDR2, per the germline V gene, are MDHEN and SYDVKM. The V end loses 3 bases and the J end loses 1 base, and a stretch of 14 bases separates them. There are 16 amino acids in the CDR3, from cysteine to phenylalanine inclusive. Kept here is only the CDR3 DNA, which spans 48 bases and is read in frame from base 1. Broad study findings and their caveats: A further reported finding was that TCR beta sequences accurately predicted the HLA-A and HLA-B alleles for most subjects in the first cohort. While some public TCRs were present in many individuals, most TCR sequences turned up only very rarely across donors. In a later genetic analysis, fewer N-insertions in productive TCRs were reported among donors in an Asian-associated ancestry cluster than the roughly 700-donor mean. Because the 87-base-pair reads could not distinguish some IMGT-functional V segments, including TRBV6-2 and TRBV6-3, those segments were excluded. In vitro tests confirmed that a few of the cytomegalovirus-associated TCR beta chains recognize cytomegalovirus antigens. Correlated functional status among segregating V segments might be attributable to linkage disequilibrium, but an unknown experimental factor could not be ruled out. According to the authors, the approach could potentially be generalized to other disease states and immunological phenotypes. In a later genetic analysis, a missense DCLRE1C variant was associated with V-gene and J-gene trimming of TCR beta chains, and the association was replicated in an independent cohort. A total of 150 or so TCR beta chains were listed by the study as associated with cytomegalovirus. Because counts were too low, seventeen rarely observed V segments, including chromosome 9 orphons, were excluded from the earlier analysis of around 640 of the donors. Broadly in line with IMGT annotations, most TCR beta V segments showed up in productive rearrangements about 90% or about 30% of the time in an earlier analysis of 450 to 600 of the donors. In a later analysis, most CMV-associated TCR beta chains were found to appear HLA-restricted, with HLA associations seemingly driven largely by CMV exposure. CMV serostatus was the only immune exposure information available for the cohort. A cluster of highly shared sequence variants was judged likely to represent a technical artifact of the sequencing pipeline. Only TCR beta chains were sequenced in this cohort, and the absence of alpha or paired-chain data limited detectable features. When HLA alleles, especially DR and DQ, strongly co-occurred, attributing TCR associations to individual alleles was difficult. In a later analysis, HLA-associated TCR beta chains were found to be more clonally expanded and to have lower generation probabilities than equally common non-associated chains. A later analysis found that TCR association rates varied across HLA loci, with DRB1 alleles showing the most associated TCRs and HLA-C alleles the fewest. Presence/absence analyses assumed roughly uniform sequencing depth across donors, an assumption that may not hold. At a false discovery rate of 0.05, a later analysis linked 15,000 to 20,000 TCR beta sequences to specific HLA alleles. According to a later analysis, parvovirus B19, influenza, CMV and Epstein-Barr virus appeared linked to several top co-occurrence clusters. HLA typing was unavailable for some donors at each locus, so association tests used only the typed subset. In both the original and validation cohorts, the classifier was reported to diagnose cytomegalovirus status with high specificity and sensitivity.

Library prep was done by the immunoSEQ multiplex PCR assay. For the multiplex PCR, a mixture combining 60 forward primers for TCR Vbeta segments and 13 reverse primers for TCR Jbeta segments was used. The CDR3 region of rearranged TCR beta genes was amplified from genomic DNA by a multiplex PCR assay. The amplified TCR beta libraries were sequenced on the Illumina HiSeq System as 87-base-pair reads. Per the authors' processing: A later analysis tallied around 82 million unique TCR beta chains across the 666 repertoires, and around 12 million of those chains were shared by two or more donors. Raw reads were error-corrected and collapsed into unique sequences with a nearest-neighbor algorithm that merged closely related sequences to remove PCR and sequencing errors. CDR3 sequences were aligned to IMGT reference sequences to assign V, D and J gene segments. For a sequence to be retained, a match of at least six nucleotides to both a V gene segment and a J gene segment was required. Rearrangements were called productive when the CDR3 lacked stop codons and stayed in frame with V and J; all others were non-productive. Following IMGT convention, CDR3 was defined as the stretch from the second conserved V-encoded cysteine up to the conserved J-encoded phenylalanine. In an earlier analysis of around 540 of the donors, sequences lacking an unambiguous match to a single V gene segment were excluded. An earlier analysis of some 500 of the donors classified V segments as functional when productive rearrangements were above 56.7% and as segregating when the standard deviation between donors was above 5%. A statistical classification framework was built for diagnosing cytomegalovirus status from the catalog of TCR beta chain sequences. V and J gene assignment, in a later analysis, came from comparing TCR nucleotide sequences with IMGT/GENE-DB human TR gene sequences. In a later analysis, CDR3 sequences and most-parsimonious VDJ recombination scenarios were assigned using the TCRdist pipeline. In a later analysis, each TCR beta chain was defined by its CDR3 amino acid sequence together with its V-gene family, and reads without a unique V-gene family were excluded. In a later analysis, 450 to 600 highly shared, low-generation-probability nucleotide sequences were removed to address suspected cross-contamination and a sequencing artifact. A later analysis calculated a clonal expansion index for each public chain from normalized within-repertoire ranks of inferred template counts. In a later analysis, generation probabilities were computed using a VDJ recombination model fitted to out-of-frame rearrangements, and the results were checked against IGoR. Hypergeometric tests were used in a later analysis to score TCR-TCR, TCR-HLA and TCR-CMV co-occurrence, with a repertoire-size bias correction applied to the TCR pairs. In a later analysis, false discovery rates were estimated by permuting HLA or CMV assignments 20 times. In a later analysis, co-occurring TCRs were grouped using DBSCAN, with TCRdist sequence similarity added in when clustering inside HLA-allele-positive subsets. Co-occurrence clustering excluded repertoires with fewer than 30,000 or more than 120,000 public chains, plus five with anomalous nucleotide sharing. TCRdb took this table from immuneACCESS and kept in-frame rearrangements with V and J called. Such tables lack part of the clones; where checked against another copy, unresolved V genes explain under half of the gap, and the rest is unexplained. The V and J calls and clone size are taken from that table; D and trimming were inferred from the DNA. In this sample the table shows under 250,000 clones, 60% to 80% of which occur a single time. Nearly 3% of the sample rests with the top ten.

Recombination connected TRBV28 to TRBJ2-3, with a tentative D gene TRBD1 over 5 matching bases. The sequence derives from a woman aged 25 to 39 in good health and CMV-seronegative. The sample consisted of PBMCs. CDR3 sequence: CASSFPGADRTDTQYF. The sequenced DNA: TGTGCCAGCAGTTTCCCTGGGGCAGATCGCACAGATACGCAGTATTTT.